This is a list of T cell receptor beta chains from one sample in a study of CD8 T cells in ankylosing spondylitis. TCRdb reprocessed the 5' RACE reads with MiXCR, giving one entry per CDR3 protein. This sample has about 400,000 distinct CDR3 sequences, with 20% to 25% found just once. The sequenced sample consisted of blood, either unsorted or a sorted T cell fraction (not recorded which). The receptors shown here come from a male donor with ankylosing spondylitis or in good health (not recorded which). Each CDR3 is given with its conserved first and last residue. D genes are given only for firm matches. A clone size is listed for some rows: how often the clone was seen (once, few, many), or a class if it is expanded.

j_gene: TRBJ2-3; abundance: NA; d_gene: NA; v_gene: TRBV11-2; CDR3nt: TGTGCCAGCAGCTCGTTCGCTGCCAACCCTACAGATACGCAGTATTTT; CDR3aa: CASSSFAANPTDTQYF
j_gene: TRBJ2-7; abundance: NA; d_gene: NA; v_gene: TRBV7-9; CDR3nt: TGTGCCAGCAGCTCCACACTCCGGGAAACCTACGAGCAGTACTTC; CDR3aa: CASSSTLRETYEQYF
j_gene: TRBJ2-2; abundance: NA; d_gene: NA; v_gene: TRBV5-5; CDR3nt: TGTGCCAGCAGCTTGCTTTCGCAGAACACCGGGGAGCTGTTTTTT; CDR3aa: CASSLLSQNTGELFF
j_gene: TRBJ2-1; abundance: NA; d_gene: TRBD2; v_gene: TRBV15; CDR3nt: TGTGCCACCAGCAGTGGCGGGGGACGCTCCTACAATGAGCAGTTCTTC; CDR3aa: CATSSGGGRSYNEQFF
j_gene: TRBJ2-1; abundance: NA; d_gene: NA; v_gene: TRBV5-1; CDR3nt: TGCGCCAGCAGCTTGAATTTGGGGGCGAGCTCCTACAATGAGCAGTTCTTC; CDR3aa: CASSLNLGASSYNEQFF
j_gene: TRBJ2-1; abundance: few; d_gene: NA; v_gene: TRBV14; CDR3nt: TGTGCCAGCAGCCTTGGCTACTACAATGAGCAGTTCTTC; CDR3aa: CASSLGYYNEQFF
j_gene: TRBJ2-2; abundance: few; d_gene: TRBD1; v_gene: TRBV18; CDR3nt: TGTGCCAGCTCACCGTCGGTTGGGACAGGGCTATCCGGGGAGCTGTTTTTT; CDR3aa: CASSPSVGTGLSGELFF
j_gene: TRBJ2-5; abundance: NA; d_gene: NA; v_gene: TRBV11-2; CDR3nt: TGTGCCAGCAGCTTTGCGAGGAGGGTTTACCAAGAGACCCAGTACTTC; CDR3aa: CASSFARRVYQETQYF
j_gene: TRBJ1-2; abundance: NA; d_gene: NA; v_gene: TRBV5-6; CDR3nt: TGTGCCAGCAGCTCGTTACTAGTTTCGACAGATAACTATGGCTACACCTTC; CDR3aa: CASSSLLVSTDNYGYTF
j_gene: TRBJ2-7; abundance: NA; d_gene: TRBD2; v_gene: TRBV7-9; CDR3nt: TGTGCCAGCAGCTTAGTACTAGCGCCTAGCTCCTACGAGCAGTACTTC; CDR3aa: CASSLVLAPSSYEQYF
j_gene: TRBJ2-2; abundance: NA; d_gene: NA; v_gene: TRBV30; CDR3nt: TGTGCCTGGAGTGTACTTTCCGGGGAGCTGTTTTTT; CDR3aa: CAWSVLSGELFF
j_gene: TRBJ2-1; abundance: few; d_gene: TRBD2; v_gene: TRBV9; CDR3nt: TGTGCCAGCAGCATCAGCGGGGGGCTCTCCAATGAGCAGTTCTTC; CDR3aa: CASSISGGLSNEQFF
j_gene: TRBJ2-3; abundance: NA; d_gene: NA; v_gene: TRBV6-4; CDR3nt: TGTGCCAGCAGTGACAGGGATGCCCTAACAGATACGCAGTATTTT; CDR3aa: CASSDRDALTDTQYF
j_gene: TRBJ2-7; abundance: many; d_gene: TRBD1; v_gene: TRBV7-9; CDR3nt: TGTGCCAGCAGTCACCGGGACAGGGGGTACGAGCAGTACTTC; CDR3aa: CASSHRDRGYEQYF
j_gene: TRBJ2-2; abundance: few; d_gene: TRBD2; v_gene: TRBV2; CDR3nt: TGTGCCAGCAGAGAGACTAGCGGGGGTCTGTCCGGGGAGCTGTTTTTT; CDR3aa: CASRETSGGLSGELFF
j_gene: TRBJ1-6; abundance: NA; d_gene: NA; v_gene: TRBV12-3/TRBV12-4; CDR3nt: TGTGCCAGCAGTTTAGATTGGACAGTAGGTTACTCACCCCTCCACTTT; CDR3aa: CASSLDWTVGYSPLHF
j_gene: TRBJ2-5; abundance: NA; d_gene: NA; v_gene: TRBV12-3/TRBV12-4; CDR3nt: TGTGCCAGCAGTTCCCGACTCGAAGAGACCCAGTACTTC; CDR3aa: CASSSRLEETQYF
j_gene: TRBJ2-1; abundance: NA; d_gene: NA; v_gene: TRBV4-1; CDR3nt: TGCGCCAGCAGCCCAGACTTTATCTACAATGAGCAGTTCTTC; CDR3aa: CASSPDFIYNEQFF
j_gene: TRBJ1-5; abundance: NA; d_gene: TRBD1; v_gene: TRBV4-1; CDR3nt: TGCGCCAGCAGCCTAGGGACAGCTTATCAGCCCCAGCATTTT; CDR3aa: CASSLGTAYQPQHF
j_gene: TRBJ2-5; abundance: NA; d_gene: TRBD1; v_gene: TRBV20-1; CDR3nt: TGCAGTGTACGAATACAGGGGGCTTGGGAGACCCAGTACTTC; CDR3aa: CSVRIQGAWETQYF
j_gene: TRBJ2-3; abundance: few; d_gene: TRBD1; v_gene: TRBV20-1; CDR3nt: TGCAGTGCTAGAGATGTGATCAGGGGGCTGGGGTACACAGATACGCAGTATTTT; CDR3aa: CSARDVIRGLGYTDTQYF
j_gene: TRBJ2-3; abundance: few; d_gene: TRBD1; v_gene: TRBV6-1; CDR3nt: TGTGCCAGCGGACAGGGGGATGCAGATACGCAGTATTTT; CDR3aa: CASGQGDADTQYF
j_gene: TRBJ2-7; abundance: NA; d_gene: NA; v_gene: TRBV6-6; CDR3nt: TGTGCCAGCAGTCAAAACAGAGACGGGGAGCAGTACTTC; CDR3aa: CASSQNRDGEQYF
j_gene: TRBJ2-7; abundance: NA; d_gene: NA; v_gene: TRBV5-1; CDR3nt: TGCGCCAGCAGCTGGGGTCTGACCTACGAGCAGTACTTC; CDR3aa: CASSWGLTYEQYF
j_gene: TRBJ2-1; abundance: NA; d_gene: NA; v_gene: TRBV2; CDR3nt: TGTGCCAGCAGTTCTCCAACCCGGGGGGCAGGTGAGCAGTTCTTC; CDR3aa: CASSSPTRGAGEQFF
j_gene: TRBJ2-7; abundance: NA; d_gene: NA; v_gene: TRBV20-1; CDR3nt: TGCAGCCTACCCACGGTCTACGAGCAGTACTTC; CDR3aa: CSLPTVYEQYF
j_gene: TRBJ2-1; abundance: few; d_gene: NA; v_gene: TRBV12-3/TRBV12-4; CDR3nt: TGTGCCAGCAGACCACAGGGAAGGGTATACAATGAGCAGTTCTTC; CDR3aa: CASRPQGRVYNEQFF
j_gene: TRBJ2-1; abundance: few; d_gene: TRBD2; v_gene: TRBV28; CDR3nt: TGTGCCAGCAAACTAGCGGGGGATAGTGAGCAGTTCTTC; CDR3aa: CASKLAGDSEQFF
j_gene: TRBJ2-1; abundance: NA; d_gene: TRBD2; v_gene: TRBV9; CDR3nt: TGTGCCAGCAGCGGCACTAGCGGGGGGGTCGGTGAGCAGTTCTTC; CDR3aa: CASSGTSGGVGEQFF
j_gene: TRBJ2-4; abundance: few; d_gene: NA; v_gene: TRBV20-1; CDR3nt: TGCAGTGCCTCAGGACTGATGATAGCCAAAAACATTCAGTACTTC; CDR3aa: CSASGLMIAKNIQYF
j_gene: TRBJ2-2; abundance: few; d_gene: TRBD2; v_gene: TRBV11-2; CDR3nt: TGTGCCAGCAGCCTACCAAGGGAGGGAAGAGTCTCCGGGGAGCTGTTTTTT; CDR3aa: CASSLPREGRVSGELFF
j_gene: TRBJ2-7; abundance: many; d_gene: NA; v_gene: TRBV5-6; CDR3nt: TGTGCCAGCAGCTTGGCGGGGCCAGCCGAGCAGTACTTC; CDR3aa: CASSLAGPAEQYF
j_gene: TRBJ1-2; abundance: few; d_gene: TRBD1; v_gene: TRBV20-1; CDR3nt: TGCAGTGCTTTCGACAGGGAGCACTATGGCTACACCTTC; CDR3aa: CSAFDREHYGYTF
j_gene: TRBJ2-5; abundance: few; d_gene: TRBD1; v_gene: TRBV11-2; CDR3nt: TGTGCCAGCAGCCCCGTGACAGGGAATCAAGAGACCCAGTACTTC; CDR3aa: CASSPVTGNQETQYF
j_gene: TRBJ2-7; abundance: NA; d_gene: NA; v_gene: TRBV12-3/TRBV12-4; CDR3nt: TGTGCCAGCAGTTTCCTCTCTTACTACGAGCAGTACTTC; CDR3aa: CASSFLSYYEQYF
j_gene: TRBJ2-7; abundance: few; d_gene: NA; v_gene: TRBV10-3; CDR3nt: TGTGCCATCAGTGGCCCGGTCGTGGTGTCGGGCTACGAGCAGTACTTC; CDR3aa: CAISGPVVVSGYEQYF
j_gene: TRBJ2-5; abundance: few; d_gene: TRBD2; v_gene: TRBV19; CDR3nt: TGTGCCAGTAGTCTCCAGCGGGGCCAAGAGACCCAGTACTTC; CDR3aa: CASSLQRGQETQYF
j_gene: TRBJ2-3; abundance: few; d_gene: TRBD2; v_gene: TRBV3-1; CDR3nt: TGTGCCAGCAGCCGGGGACTAGCGGGGCTCACAGATACGCAGTATTTT; CDR3aa: CASSRGLAGLTDTQYF
j_gene: TRBJ2-1; abundance: few; d_gene: TRBD2; v_gene: TRBV6-2/TRBV6-3; CDR3nt: TGTGCCAGCAGTATGACTAGCGGGGGGGCCAGTGAGCAGTTCTTC; CDR3aa: CASSMTSGGASEQFF
j_gene: TRBJ1-6; abundance: few; d_gene: NA; v_gene: TRBV4-1; CDR3nt: TGCGCCAGCAGCCAATCCCGGGAGGATTCACCCCTCCACTTT; CDR3aa: CASSQSREDSPLHF
j_gene: TRBJ1-1; abundance: NA; d_gene: NA; v_gene: TRBV7-9; CDR3nt: TGTGCCAGCAGCTTAGGGGCAGGGTTGAACACTGAAGCTTTCTTT; CDR3aa: CASSLGAGLNTEAFF
j_gene: TRBJ2-7; abundance: few; d_gene: NA; v_gene: TRBV10-3; CDR3nt: TGTGCCATCGCCGAGGGGGAGGGCGGACCCTACGAGCAGTACTTC; CDR3aa: CAIAEGEGGPYEQYF
j_gene: TRBJ2-7; abundance: NA; d_gene: NA; v_gene: TRBV11-1; CDR3nt: TGTGCCAGCAGCCTCACAAGGGGCTCCTACGAGCAGTACTTC; CDR3aa: CASSLTRGSYEQYF
j_gene: TRBJ2-3; abundance: NA; d_gene: TRBD1; v_gene: TRBV7-9; CDR3nt: TGTGCCAGCAACTACCTAGGACAGGGGAAAACAGATACGCAGTATTTT; CDR3aa: CASNYLGQGKTDTQYF
j_gene: TRBJ2-1; abundance: NA; d_gene: TRBD2; v_gene: TRBV20-1; CDR3nt: TGCAGTCCACGGGGGGAAGGGGACCTATCCTACAATGAGCAGTTATTC; CDR3aa: CSPRGEGDLSYNEQLF
j_gene: TRBJ2-5; abundance: few; d_gene: NA; v_gene: TRBV12-3/TRBV12-4; CDR3nt: TGTGCCAGCAGTTGGGTGTGGGGGAACCAAGAGACCCAGTACTTC; CDR3aa: CASSWVWGNQETQYF
j_gene: TRBJ2-3; abundance: NA; d_gene: TRBD2; v_gene: TRBV20-1; CDR3nt: TGCAGTGCTGGAGAATCTAGCGGGGTTTCAGATACGCAGTATTTT; CDR3aa: CSAGESSGVSDTQYF
j_gene: TRBJ2-1; abundance: NA; d_gene: TRBD2; v_gene: TRBV27; CDR3nt: TGTGCCAGCAGTTCCCACCTTGCGGGGGGGCCGGCCAATGAGCAGTTCTTC; CDR3aa: CASSSHLAGGPANEQFF
j_gene: TRBJ2-7; abundance: many; d_gene: TRBD1; v_gene: TRBV12-3/TRBV12-4; CDR3nt: TGTGCCAGCAGCCAAGACAGGGGTGGCGAGCAGTACTTC; CDR3aa: CASSQDRGGEQYF
j_gene: TRBJ2-5; abundance: few; d_gene: TRBD1; v_gene: TRBV12-3/TRBV12-4; CDR3nt: TGTGCCAGCAGGGGACAGGGCCTAGGGGACTTC; CDR3aa: CASRGQGLGDF
j_gene: TRBJ2-7; abundance: few; d_gene: NA; v_gene: TRBV4-1; CDR3nt: TGCGCCAGCAGCGAGGGACGGGACTGGACCTACGAGCAGTACTTC; CDR3aa: CASSEGRDWTYEQYF